The 10 T cell receptor beta chains below come from one sample, sequenced in a study of T cells in pancreatic ductal adenocarcinoma. Selected pancreatic ductal adenocarcinoma patients had undergone surgery without neoadjuvant therapy. Profiled with immunoSEQ multiplex PCR; TCRdb holds only in-frame clones, not every one. The sample shows roughly 9,000 clones, 67% of them seen only once. Specimen: pancreatic tumor tissue. These receptors were collected from a human donor with pancreatic ductal adenocarcinoma.

The chain joins TRBV7-9 to TRBJ1-4; D gene ambiguous. The CDR3 totals 13 residues. V gave up 11 bases and J gave up 4 bases, with 14 bases separating them. Per germline, CDR1 SEHNR and CDR2 FQNEAQ (reference sequence). The CDR3 DNA is TGTGCCTCGTTTGGGGAGGTTAATGAAAAACTGTTTTTT. Its translation is CASFGEVNEKLFF.

The chain recombines TRBV28 with TRBJ1-2; TRBD1 might be the D (5 bases). CDR3 length equals 12 residues. V lost 3 bases to trimming and J lost 6 bases, with 8 bases between them. Germline V gene lookup returns CDR1 MDHEN and CDR2 SYDVKM. CDR3 residues: CASSFGDHGYTF. CDR3 coding DNA: TGTGCCAGCAGTTTCGGGGACCATGGCTACACCTTC.

This chain joins TRBV5-1 and TRBJ2-5; 10 bases line up with TRBD2. V was clipped by 4 bases and J by 5 bases; unmatched bases: 23. Germline assignment: CDR1 SGHRS and CDR2 YFSETQ. The CDR3 is 20 amino acids. The CDR3 here is CASSALGGGGSGRSRETQYF. The CDR3 DNA sequence: TGCGCCAGCAGCGCCCTCGGAGGGGGCGGTAGCGGGAGGTCGAGGGAGACCCAGTACTTC.

The chain employs TRBV11-1 and TRBJ2-2; D remains unclear. Trimming removed 5 bases from V and 1 base from J, with 17 bases in between. The CDR3 has 17 residues. The germline V gene encodes CDR1 SGHAT and CDR2 FQDESV (reference sequence). DNA of the CDR3: TGTGCCAGCAGCCTTTCGCCTTCCGTATTGAACACCGGGGAGCTGTTTTTT. Translation gives CASSLSPSVLNTGELFF. Together with reference TRBV11-1 and TRBJ2-2, the CDR3 gives the full variable domain: EAEVAQSPRYKITEKSQAVAFWCDPISGHATLYWYRQILGQGPELLVQFQDESVVDDSQLPKDRFSAERLKGVDSTLKIQPAELGDSAMYLCASSLSPSVLNTGELFFGEGSRLTVL.

This clone was seen only a few times. This chain links TRBV7-9 with TRBJ2-1, with 9 bases lining up with TRBD2. V shed 5 bases, J shed 10 bases, and the junction held 3 bases outside the gene matches. There are 12 residues in the CDR3. Per germline, CDR1 SEHNR and CDR2 FQNEAQ (reference sequence). The CDR3 sequence: CASSKTSGEQFF. Here the CDR3 DNA reads TGTGCCAGCAGCAAAACTAGCGGGGAGCAGTTCTTC.

This clone turned up a few times. The chain carries TRBV5-1 and TRBJ1-2; possible D gene TRBD1, 5 bases. Per the germline V gene, CDR1 is SGHRS and CDR2 is YFSETQ. This CDR3 is built from 14 residues. The V end lost 0 bases, the J end lost 6 bases, and 12 bases lay between the germline ends. For the CDR3, the DNA is TGCGCCAGCAGCTTGGAGGGCAGGGATCATGGCTACACCTTC. Translated, it gives CASSLEGRDHGYTF.

This rearrangement joins TRBV19 to TRBJ1-4; D is uncertain. V was shortened by 1 base and J by 10 bases, with 4 bases between the two germline ends. The CDR3 contains 11 residues. Germline CDR1 is LNHDA and CDR2 is SQIVND (reference sequence). The CDR3 nucleotides are TGTGCCAGTAGTATAGCTGGAAAACTGTTTTTT. This codes for CASSIAGKLFF.

This clone occurred a few times. This chain joins TRBV14 and TRBJ2-1, with D uncertain. Germline V CDR1 and CDR2: SGHDN, FVKESK. The CDR3 covers 12 residues. Trimming cost V 4 bases and J 5 bases, with 6 bases left between them. The DNA for the CDR3 is TGTGCCAGCAGCCGAGAAAACAATGAGCAGTTCTTC. Encoded protein: CASSRENNEQFF. Combining the CDR3 with reference TRBV14 and TRBJ2-1 gives the whole variable domain EAGVTQFPSHSVIEKGQTVTLRCDPISGHDNLYWYRRVMGKEIKFLLHFVKESKQDESGMPNNRFLAERTGGTYSTLKVQPAELEDSGVYFCASSRENNEQFFGPGTRLTVL.

The chain couples TRBV5-1 to TRBJ1-1, with TRBD1 as a possible D gene (5 bases). V was trimmed by 2 bases and J by 1 base, leaving 9 bases between them. Germline V gives CDR1 SGHRS, CDR2 YFSETQ. There are 14 residues in the CDR3. This CDR3 is CASSLAGTNTEAFF. The DNA for the CDR3 is TGCGCCAGCAGCTTAGCAGGGACGAACACTGAAGCTTTCTTT.

The rearrangement links TRBV5-1 to TRBJ1-1; D is undetermined. The CDR3 loop spans 15 amino acids. Between the trimmed V and J ends, which lost 4 bases and 6 bases, there was a span of 19 bases. Germline values: CDR1 SGHRS, CDR2 YFSETQ. In DNA, the CDR3 is TGCGCCAGCAGCGATTTTCACAGCGGAGAATCTGAAGCTTTCTTT. Protein product: CASSDFHSGESEAFF.